The present entry profiles one TCR beta chain with its context. Measured with immunoSEQ multiplex PCR; TCRdb has only the in-frame clones, and not every one. The sample has a few million clones, approximately 93% seen once. These data are taken from a study of shared clonotypes between healthy human individuals. CDR1 SGHKS and CDR2 YYEKEE come from the germline V gene (reference sequence). This CDR3 has 15 residues. Trimming stripped 3 bases from V and 1 base from J, with 13 bases between. This TCR came from a man younger than 30 in good health. Some clones in this sample may be carry-over from other donors' samples. The source material was naive CD4+ T cells from PBMCs. Regarding subset: CD45RA+ positively selected. This chain links TRBV5-5 with TRBJ1-1; D is unresolved. The CDR3 region has the DNA TGTGCCAGCAGCTCCCATTCGACGGGGAACACTGAAGCTTTCTTT. It translates to CASSSHSTGNTEAFF. Supplemented by reference TRBV5-5 and TRBJ1-1, the full variable domain reads DAGVTQSPTHLIKTRGQQVTLRCSPISGHKSVSWYQQVLGQGPQFIFQYYEKEERGRGNFPDRFSARQFPNYSSELNVNALLLGDSALYLCASSSHSTGNTEAFFGQGTRLTVV.